This T cell receptor beta chain was sequenced during a study of cytomegalovirus exposure and HLA in healthy donors. In the PCR, 60 Vbeta and 13 Jbeta primers were used. Generated by immunoSEQ multiplex PCR, the TCRdb table keeps only in-frame clones and is missing some. This sample's clone table lists approximately 30,000 clones. The study, taken as a whole, reports: A list of approximately 150 TCR beta chains associated with cytomegalovirus was given.

Turning to this clone: Its target is unknown.

Germline loops: CDR1 SGHRS, CDR2 YFSETQ. The CDR3 covers 15 residues. Trimming took off 0 bases at V and 3 bases at J, with 12 bases between the two ends. The sequenced sample was PBMCs. The receptor comes from a woman between 35 and 50 years old in good health and CMV-seropositive. V and J are TRBV5-1 and TRBJ1-2, with D uncertain. The CDR3 nucleotides are TGCGCCAGCAGCTTGGGGCCCGCTTCTGACTATGGCTACACCTTC. Encoded protein: CASSLGPASDYGYTF. Drawing the rest from reference TRBV5-1 and TRBJ1-2, the complete variable domain is KAGVTQTPRYLIKTRGQQVTLSCSPISGHRSVSWYQQTPGQGLQFLFEYFSETQRNKGNFPGRFSGRQFSNSRSEMNVSTLELGDSALYLCASSLGPASDYGYTFGSGTRLTVV.